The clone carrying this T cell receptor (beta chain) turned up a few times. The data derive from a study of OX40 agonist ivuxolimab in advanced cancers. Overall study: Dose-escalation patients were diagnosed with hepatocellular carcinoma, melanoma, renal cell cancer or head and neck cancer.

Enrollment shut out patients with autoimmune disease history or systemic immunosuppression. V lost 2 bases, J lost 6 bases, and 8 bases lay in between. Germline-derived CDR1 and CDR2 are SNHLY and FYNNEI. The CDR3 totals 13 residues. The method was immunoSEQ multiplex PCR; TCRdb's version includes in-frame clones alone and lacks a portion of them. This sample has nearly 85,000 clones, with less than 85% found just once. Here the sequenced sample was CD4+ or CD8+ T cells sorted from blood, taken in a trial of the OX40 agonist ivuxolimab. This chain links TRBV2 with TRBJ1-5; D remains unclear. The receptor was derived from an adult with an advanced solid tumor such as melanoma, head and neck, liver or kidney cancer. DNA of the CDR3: TGTGCCAGCAGTGAACAGGTGGGTCAGCCCCAGCATTTT. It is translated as CASSEQVGQPQHF.